The T cell receptor beta chain described here comes from a study of shared clonotypes between healthy human individuals. In the case of this clone: No antigen is known for it.

Germline V gene data show CDR1 as LGHNA and CDR2 as YNFKEQ. V was shortened by 0 bases and J by 5 bases, with 16 bases between the two germline ends. The CDR3 spans 16 residues. Study-level findings and limits: It was only blood that was sampled, and tissue repertoires likely differ.

CD8 memory was a combination that joined CD45RO+ cells with CCR7-negative CD45RA+ TemRA cells. Sequenced by immunoSEQ multiplex PCR; TCRdb stores in-frame clones only, minus some. The sample holds about 380,000 clones, about 96% seen once. The V gene is TRBV4-2, the J gene TRBJ2-5, with D tentatively TRBD2 (5 bases). The clonotype was recovered from a man aged 25-40 years in good health. The sequenced sample was memory CD8+ T cells sorted from blood. Subset of the sample: CD45RO+ cells pooled with CCR7-negative TemRA cells. The CDR3 DNA is TGTGCCAGCAGCCAAGATAGGTCCGGGGTGGGGGAGACCCAGTACTTC. Protein sequence: CASSQDRSGVGETQYF.